The rows below give T cell receptor beta chains drawn from one sample of a study of control samples from healthy donors and cancer patients. Profiling relied on immunoSEQ multiplex PCR, and the TCRdb table lists in-frame clones only, not all of them. Here the sample spans around 33,000 clones, around 83% being singletons. Sequencing used PBMCs. Receptor source: a woman in her thirties or forties with lung cancer. Each CDR3 is given with its conserved first and last residue. D genes are given only for firm matches. A row's size may be missing; if present it is once, few, many or a size class.

clone_size,j_call,v_call,cdr3_length,d_call,cdr3_nt,cdr3_aa
-,TRBJ2-3,TRBV23-1,13,TRBD1,TGCGCCGGCGACAGGGCCTTCGCAGATACGCAGTATTTT,CAGDRAFADTQYF
-,TRBJ1-2,TRBV4-3,15,-,TGCGCCAGCAGCCTCAGGACGGAGAGAGACTATGGCTACACCTTC,CASSLRTERDYGYTF
-,TRBJ2-1,TRBV3-1/TRBV3-2,15,TRBD2,TGTGCCAGCAGCCAAGATAAGGGACTAGTATACGAGCAGTTCTTC,CASSQDKGLVYEQFF
once,TRBJ1-5,TRBV9,13,-,TGTGCCAGCAGCGTAGGTTCCAATCAGCCCCAGCATTTT,CASSVGSNQPQHF
once,TRBJ1-1,TRBV5-6,14,-,TGTGCCAGCAGCTTGGGGGGAAAGGGCACTGAAGCTTTCTTT,CASSLGGKGTEAFF
-,TRBJ2-7,TRBV30,13,TRBD2,TGTGCCTGGACATTGGGGGGGAATTACGAGCAGTACTTC,CAWTLGGNYEQYF
-,TRBJ1-5,TRBV14,13,-,TGTGCCAGCAGCCTCGGAAAGGATCAGCCCCAGCATTTT,CASSLGKDQPQHF
-,TRBJ2-5,TRBV28,15,-,TGTGCCAGCAGTTTCCGCAACTTGCGCGGGGAGACCCAGTACTTC,CASSFRNLRGETQYF
-,TRBJ2-1,TRBV3-1/TRBV3-2,13,-,TGTGCCAGCAGCCAGAATGGGGTCAATGAGCAGTTCTTC,CASSQNGVNEQFF
-,TRBJ2-1,TRBV30,14,-,TGTGCCTGGAGTGTTGGGGGGTCCCACAATGAGCAGTTCTTC,CAWSVGGSHNEQFF
once,TRBJ2-1,TRBV13,16,TRBD1,TGTGCCAGCAGCCCGTCCGTGGGACAGGGCTACAATGAGCAGTTCTTC,CASSPSVGQGYNEQFF
-,TRBJ1-5,TRBV15,16,-,TGTGCCACCAGCATAGAGCGGTGGGGGCGAAATCAGCCCCAGCATTTT,CATSIERWGRNQPQHF
-,TRBJ2-3,TRBV13,15,-,TGTGCCAGCAGCCCAGGTCAGGGGTCGACAGATACGCAGTATTTT,CASSPGQGSTDTQYF
-,TRBJ2-3,TRBV19,15,-,TGTGCCAGTAGTTCCACAGGGTCGAGCACAGATACGCAGTATTTT,CASSSTGSSTDTQYF
-,TRBJ2-3,TRBV7-3,16,-,TGTGCCAGCAGCCCCCGGGGGGCTTCTAGCACAGATACGCAGTATTTT,CASSPRGASSTDTQYF
-,TRBJ1-2,TRBV5-4,14,-,TGTGCCAGCAGCTTGTTGAGGCGGGACTATGGCTACACCTTC,CASSLLRRDYGYTF
-,TRBJ1-5,TRBV10-3,15,TRBD1,TGTGCCATCAGTGAACCGGGACAGGGGATTCAGCCCCAGCATTTT,CAISEPGQGIQPQHF
-,TRBJ2-7,TRBV6-5,13,-,TGTGCCAGCAGCCCGGGGCTCCTCTACGAGCAGTACTTC,CASSPGLLYEQYF
-,TRBJ1-1,TRBV5-1,15,-,TGCGCCAGCAGCTTGCGTCCGGGGGCGGTCACTGAAGCTTTCTTT,CASSLRPGAVTEAFF
-,TRBJ2-3,TRBV7-2,15,TRBD1,TGTGCCAGCAGCTCTAGAGACAGGGGAACAGATACGCAGTATTTT,CASSSRDRGTDTQYF
-,TRBJ1-2,TRBV11-3,15,-,TGTGCCAGCAGCCCCACCCCACGGGCCCGAGGTGGCTACACCTTC,CASSPTPRARGGYTF
few,TRBJ2-1,TRBV18,15,-,TGTGCCAGCTCACCGTCCTCAAGCTCCTACAATGAGCAGTTCTTC,CASSPSSSSYNEQFF
-,TRBJ1-6,TRBV14,13,-,TGTGCCAGCAGCCGAGACCCTAATTCACCCCTCCACTTT,CASSRDPNSPLHF
-,TRBJ1-5,TRBV4-3,14,-,TGCGCCAGCAGCCAAAAGGCTGGGAATCAGCCCCAGCATTTT,CASSQKAGNQPQHF
-,TRBJ1-3,TRBV5-6,12,-,TGTGCCAGCTCCCCGGCTGGAAACACCATATATTTT,CASSPAGNTIYF
-,TRBJ2-1,TRBV4-1,16,TRBD2,TGCGCCAGCAGCCAAGGGACTAGCGGGGCCCTCAATGAGCAGTTCTTC,CASSQGTSGALNEQFF
-,TRBJ1-6,TRBV11-2,12,-,TGTGCCAGCAGCCCTGTAGGATTCCCCCTCCACTTT,CASSPVGFPLHF
-,TRBJ1-2,TRBV5-1,15,TRBD1,TGCGCCAGCAGCGGAGGGACAGGGGTAAACTATGGCTACACCTTC,CASSGGTGVNYGYTF
few,TRBJ2-5,TRBV11-2,13,-,TGTGCCAGCAGCTTAGTCGCTAGCGAGATCATCGACTTC,CASSLVASEIIDF
-,TRBJ1-1,TRBV7-2,14,TRBD1,TGTGCCAGCAGCTGGACAGGGAGGGGGACTGAAGCTTTCTTT,CASSWTGRGTEAFF
-,TRBJ1-5,TRBV10-2,14,TRBD1,TGCGCCAGCAGGACAGGGACCCGCAATCAGCCCCAGCATTTT,CASRTGTRNQPQHF
-,TRBJ2-5,TRBV18,11,-,TGTGCCAGCCACGGGGAGGAGACCCAGTACTTC,CASHGEETQYF
-,TRBJ2-5,TRBV7-2,14,TRBD2,TGTGCCAGCAGCTTAGCGGGACTAGGGGAGACCCAGTACTTC,CASSLAGLGETQYF
-,TRBJ1-2,TRBV23-1,15,-,TGCGCCAGCAGTCAGTCCAAGGGGGATATCTATGGCTACACCTTC,CASSQSKGDIYGYTF
-,TRBJ1-2,TRBV9,14,TRBD1,TGTGCCAGCAGCGCCCCGGGACAGGGGGCTGACTACACCTTC,CASSAPGQGADYTF
-,TRBJ2-5,TRBV3-1/TRBV3-2,19,TRBD2,TGTGCCAGCAGCCAAGATGGGACTAGCGGGGGGGCCAACCAAGAGACCCAGTACTTC,CASSQDGTSGGANQETQYF
-,TRBJ1-1,TRBV5-5,15,-,TGTGCCAGCAGCTTGAAGGGTTCGAGGGGGACTGAAGCTTTCTTT,CASSLKGSRGTEAFF
-,TRBJ1-2,TRBV2,10,-,TGTGCCAGCAGTGAAGATGGCTACACCTTC,CASSEDGYTF
-,TRBJ2-1,TRBV3-1/TRBV3-2,16,TRBD2,TGTGCCAGCAGCCTCGAGGGGCTAGCGGGGGGGCAGGGGCAGTTCTTC,CASSLEGLAGGQGQFF
few,TRBJ2-7,TRBV3-1/TRBV3-2,16,-,TGTGCCAGCAGCCAAGGGCCGGGGACGGTCTCCTACGAGCAGTACTTC,CASSQGPGTVSYEQYF
once,TRBJ2-3,TRBV5-6,16,TRBD2,TGTGCCAGCAGCTTGGCGGCCGGGGGGGTAGAAGATACGCAGTATTTT,CASSLAAGGVEDTQYF